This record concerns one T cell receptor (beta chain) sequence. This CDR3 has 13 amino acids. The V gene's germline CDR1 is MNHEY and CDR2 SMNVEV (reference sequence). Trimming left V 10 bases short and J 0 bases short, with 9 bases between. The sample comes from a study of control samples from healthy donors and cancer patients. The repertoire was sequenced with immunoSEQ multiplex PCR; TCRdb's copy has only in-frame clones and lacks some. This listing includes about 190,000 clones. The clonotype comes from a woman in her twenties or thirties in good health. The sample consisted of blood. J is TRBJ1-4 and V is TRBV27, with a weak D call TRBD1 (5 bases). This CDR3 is CATREATNEKLFF. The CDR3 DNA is TGTGCCACCAGGGAAGCAACTAATGAAAAACTGTTTTTT.